A selection of T cell receptor beta chains follows, all from one sample in a study of T-cell memory formation after mild COVID-19. TCRdb re-called the 5' RACE reads with MiXCR, one entry per CDR3 protein. The sample records roughly 620,000 distinct CDR3 sequences, 18% being singletons. Sequenced: PBMCs or a T cell subset sorted from them (not recorded which). The receptors stem from an adult woman who had mild COVID-19 (a few samples of this study predate the infection). Cell type and time point are not known. Both conserved end residues are trimmed from each CDR3. D genes are given only for firm matches.

TRBD1 TRBV27 ASMSLGTGRSPLH
TRBD2 TRBV2 ASSERGGPYNEQF
. TRBV19 ASSLGRVSYNEQF
. TRBV20-1 SAAQKETQY
TRBD1 TRBV29-1 SVDWTGGTQY
TRBD2 TRBV30 AWGLAGGAYNEQF
. TRBV7-9 ASSRLTYEQY
. TRBV6-2/TRBV6-3 ASSYSDKDTGELF
. TRBV9 ASSVARNTGELF
. TRBV7-3 ASSHLNTGELF
. TRBV12-3/TRBV12-4 ASSFQGASGQPQH
. TRBV12-3/TRBV12-4 ASNLRGGTIY
. TRBV20-1 SAEARSYGYT
. TRBV30 AWSGQLSAGELF
. TRBV7-3 ASSRHGHGEQY
TRBD1 TRBV4-3 ASSQLQGQGISGELF
. TRBV18 ASSPPRAGTVQETQY
. TRBV30 AWSPGTYEQY
. TRBV9 ASSVGGQPNTGELF
TRBD2 TRBV4-1 ASSFQRGGTGELF
. TRBV12-3/TRBV12-4 ASSPGPKNIQY
. TRBV12-3/TRBV12-4 ASSGPGKELF
. TRBV20-1 SARVDSNEQF
TRBD1 TRBV20-1 SANRGPSYEQY
. TRBV7-2 ASSQQGTGNEQF
. TRBV7-9 ASSEPPRTRFATEAF
TRBD1 TRBV5-6 ASSWGTGVNEKLF
. TRBV5-6 ASSLVVASWDSSTDTQY
. TRBV29-1 SVEGQKTYEQY
TRBD1 TRBV7-8 ASSASRDRAYGYT
. TRBV24-1 ATSVPTGSYNEQF
TRBD1 TRBV6-5 ASSYDGQATYEQY
. TRBV5-6 ASSPTGGTGAKNIQY
. TRBV7-9 ASSLRTLQETQY
TRBD2 TRBV14 ASSPGLAKGGYNEQF
. TRBV4-1 ASSPPGRPREQY
TRBD2 TRBV7-8 ASSLGTSGGAGNIQY
. TRBV25-1 ASSEGGILSRGYT
. TRBV9 ASSAEPSGHEKLF
TRBD1 TRBV20-1 SAYGQASYEQY
. TRBV27 ASSFFGPTGGANVLT
. TRBV18 ASSPRGSSLSTEAF